This TCR beta chain was observed in a study of vaccination effects on CD4 cells after COVID-19. Study-wide context: After the second dose, samples were taken at median day 72.

The germline V gene encodes CDR1 MRHNA and CDR2 SNTAGT. Trimming removed 0 bases from V and 1 base from J; junction bases left unmatched: 2. The CDR3 is made up of 16 amino acids. TCRdb's copy holds only in-frame clones and misses some; the assay was immunoSEQ multiplex PCR. This table holds over 25,000 clones, 74% found once. With regard to this clone: Its antigen is not known.

Ahead of sequencing, the ViraFEST assay grew antigen-specific CD4+ T cells using viral peptide pools. Subsequent to a culture period of about nine days, CD4+ T cells were isolated. Either the BNT162b2 or mRNA-1273 vaccine was given to participants in two doses. On day 3 and again on day 7, half the medium was replaced with IL-2 medium. The TCR sequence derives from a human donor who received a COVID-19 vaccine. The sequencing here drew on CD4+ T cells from PBMCs cultured with HCoV-229E spike peptides, taken after COVID-19 vaccination. The chain carries TRBV6-4 and TRBJ2-2, with TRBD2 identical over 7 bases. In DNA form, the CDR3 reads TGTGCCAGCAGTGACTCTGGCGGGGGGAACACCGGGGAGCTGTTTTTT. Translating gives CASSDSGGGNTGELFF.